Below, 28 T cell receptor beta chains from the same sample are listed, as sequenced in a study of OX40 agonist ivuxolimab in advanced cancers. The data were produced by immunoSEQ multiplex PCR, yet TCRdb's version contains in-frame clones alone and is incomplete. Among 65,000 to 90,000 clones listed, about 87% were seen once. The input for sequencing was CD4+ or CD8+ T cells sorted from blood, taken in a trial of the OX40 agonist ivuxolimab. The receptors were sampled from an adult with an advanced solid tumor such as melanoma, head and neck, liver or kidney cancer.

The chain employs TRBV4-1 and TRBJ2-5; D is ambiguous. CDR1 and CDR2 from the germline V gene are MGHRA and YSYEKL. V was clipped by 1 base and J by 4 bases, with 13 bases between them. This CDR3 has 15 amino acids. DNA of the CDR3: TGCGCCAGCAGCCAAGGAATAGGACGTCCAGAGACCCAGTACTTC. It translates to CASSQGIGRPETQYF.

The rearrangement uses TRBV19 and TRBJ1-1; maybe TRBD1 (6 bases). CDR3 length: 12 residues. Trimming pared 1 base from V and 11 bases from J, leaving 11 bases between. Germline V gives CDR1 LNHDA, CDR2 SQIVND (reference sequence). CDR3 nucleotides: TGTGCCAGTAGTATAGGGGCAGGGGATGCTTTCTTT. Translating gives CASSIGAGDAFF.

This clone is a singleton in its sample. V gene TRBV7-9 combines with J gene TRBJ2-7; 11 bases map to TRBD2. The CDR3 is made up of 14 amino acids. Germline V gene sequence: CDR1 SEHNR, CDR2 FQNEAQ (reference sequence). V was pared by 1 base and J by 6 bases, with 2 bases of the junction left unmatched. CDR3 loop: CASSLVGTSGEQYF. The CDR3 DNA reads TGTGCCAGCAGCTTAGTCGGGACTAGCGGCGAGCAGTACTTC.

This chain uses TRBV5-1 with TRBJ2-7, with D tentatively TRBD2 (5 bases). This CDR3 comprises 14 residues. V was pared by 6 bases and J by 7 bases, with 20 bases between. Germline V gives CDR1 SGHRS, CDR2 YFSETQ. The CDR3 is CASTFGEAFTEQYF. In nucleotides, the CDR3 is TGCGCCAGCACCTTCGGGGAAGCTTTTACGGAGCAGTACTTC.

The chain combines TRBV7-9 with TRBJ1-1; possible D gene TRBD1, 5 bases. The CDR3 spans 13 residues. Per germline, CDR1 SEHNR and CDR2 FQNEAQ (reference sequence). Trimming pared 3 bases from V and 5 bases from J, leaving 10 bases between. The CDR3 DNA reads TGTGCCAGCAGCTTCTTCGGGGGGACTGAAGCTTTCTTT. The encoded protein is CASSFFGGTEAFF.

As to this clone: Other DNA sequences of this sample code for an identical CDR3. J is TRBJ1-1 and V is TRBV6-5; D is possibly TRBD1 (5 bases). This CDR3 comprises 13 residues. V was cut by 6 bases and J by 1 base, with 9 bases left in between. Germline V CDR1 and CDR2: MNHEY, SVGAGI. CDR3 sequence reads: CASSLGANTEAFF. DNA for the CDR3: TGTGCCAGCAGCCTTGGGGCGAACACTGAAGCTTTCTTT.

The chain links TRBV6-1 to TRBJ2-1; TRBD1 aligns across 7 bases. V shed 5 bases and J 6 bases; nucleotides not matched to a gene: 4. CDR3 length: 13 amino acids. Looked up from germline, CDR1 is MNHNS and CDR2 is SASEGT. The DNA for the CDR3 is TGTGCCAGCAGTCCGACAGGGTCCAATGAGCAGTTCTTC. It is translated as CASSPTGSNEQFF.

The chain is built from TRBV4-1 and TRBJ2-3; no definite D call. Germline V gene lookup returns CDR1 MGHRA and CDR2 YSYEKL. This CDR3 comprises 16 residues. V lost 1 base and J 4 bases, leaving 15 bases between the germline ends. As DNA, the CDR3 is TGCGCCAGCAGCCAAGTTCGGCAGCAATTATCAGATACGCAGTATTTT. Translating it yields CASSQVRQQLSDTQYF.

The rearrangement joins TRBV5-1 to TRBJ1-2, with 8 bases lining up with TRBD1. In germline, CDR1 is SGHRS, CDR2 YFSETQ. The CDR3 spans 14 residues. J lost 4 bases, V lost 9 bases, and 11 bases had no gene match. CDR3 coding DNA: TGCGCCATACAGGGGGGCGTAATACCCTATGGCTACACCTTC. It yields the protein CAIQGGVIPYGYTF.

The chain links TRBV7-9 to TRBJ1-1, with D maybe TRBD1 (6 bases). This CDR3 spans 14 amino acids. In germline, CDR1 is SEHNR, CDR2 FQNEAQ (reference sequence). V dropped 1 base and J dropped 1 base, with 7 bases sitting between them. For the CDR3, the DNA is TGTGCCAGCAGCTTAGGGGACACGAACACTGAAGCTTTCTTT. Amino acids: CASSLGDTNTEAFF.

The V call is TRBV10-3, the J call TRBJ2-7; TRBD2 might be the D (6 bases). The CDR3 spans 13 residues. The germline CDR1 and CDR2 sequences are ENHRY and SYGVKD. Trimming removed 6 bases at V and 1 base at J, with 10 bases between. The CDR3 DNA follows: TGTGCCATCAGAGACCGGGGGTCCTACGAGCAGTACTTC. It is translated as CAIRDRGSYEQYF.

The gene calls are TRBV27 and TRBJ1-6; maybe TRBD1 (5 bases). Trimming stripped 5 bases from V and 3 bases from J, with 11 bases between. CDR1 and CDR2 from the germline V gene are MNHEY and SMNVEV (reference sequence). This CDR3 has 15 amino acids. The chain's CDR3 is CASSAQDYYNSPLHF. Written as DNA, the CDR3 is TGTGCCAGCAGTGCACAGGACTACTATAATTCACCCCTCCACTTT.

The chain couples TRBV5-1 to TRBJ2-5; D unclear. This CDR3 has 14 residues. V lost 2 bases and J lost 2, with 10 bases in between. Looked up from germline, CDR1 is SGHRS and CDR2 is YFSETQ. CDR3 in amino acids: CASSFELRQETQYF. CDR3 sequence (DNA): TGCGCCAGCAGCTTCGAACTGAGGCAAGAGACCCAGTACTTC.

V usage is TRBV28 and J usage is TRBJ2-7, with D perhaps given as TRBD1 or TRBD2 (5 bases each). The CDR3 is 14 residues long. V was cut by 3 bases and J by 6 bases, with 15 bases left in between. CDR1 MDHEN and CDR2 SYDVKM come from the germline V gene. CDR3 sequence reads: CASSFRRDPFEQYF. The CDR3 DNA follows: TGTGCCAGCAGTTTCCGCCGGGACCCGTTCGAGCAGTACTTC.

This clone was detected a few times. V usage is TRBV2 and J usage is TRBJ2-1, with TRBD2 matching over 9 bases. The V gene's germline CDR1 is SNHLY and CDR2 FYNNEI. The CDR3 length is 16 residues. The trim removed 3 bases at V and 7 bases at J, leaving 10 bases unmatched. The chain's CDR3 is CASSDLSGSRLNEQFF. The DNA for the CDR3 is TGTGCCAGCAGTGACCTTAGCGGGAGTAGGTTAAATGAGCAGTTCTTC.

This clone was counted once. The V gene is TRBV2, the J gene TRBJ2-7; D possibly corresponds to TRBD2 (6 bases). CDR3 size: 12 residues. V was shortened by 4 bases and J by 3 bases, with 7 bases between the two germline ends. Germline CDR1 reads SNHLY; CDR2 reads FYNNEI. The CDR3: CASSGGVYEQYF. The CDR3 nucleotides read TGTGCCAGCAGTGGGGGGGTCTACGAGCAGTACTTC.

The chain joins TRBV6-5 to TRBJ2-2, with D perhaps matching TRBD2 (5 bases). Germline V gene data show CDR1 as MNHEY and CDR2 as SVGAGI. The CDR3 length is 16 residues. V was trimmed by 4 bases and J by 4 bases, leaving 16 bases between them. For the CDR3, the DNA is TGTGCCAGCAGTTTCGGACTGACTGAGGGCACCGGGGAGCTGTTTTTT. Translated: CASSFGLTEGTGELFF.

The chain carries TRBV5-1 and TRBJ1-3; D gene unclear. The CDR3 consists of 16 residues. CDR1 SGHRS and CDR2 YFSETQ come from the germline V gene. Trimming removed 1 base from V and 1 base from J, with 12 bases in between. The CDR3 is CASSLRSWISGNTIYF. CDR3 DNA sequence: TGCGCCAGCAGCTTGAGGTCCTGGATTTCTGGAAACACCATATATTTT. Full variable domain (remainder filled in from reference TRBV5-1 and TRBJ1-3): KAGVTQTPRYLIKTRGQQVTLSCSPISGHRSVSWYQQTPGQGLQFLFEYFSETQRNKGNFPGRFSGRQFSNSRSEMNVSTLELGDSALYLCASSLRSWISGNTIYFGEGSWLTVV.

The genes are TRBV7-3 and TRBJ2-6; no definite D call. The germline V gene encodes CDR1 SGHTA and CDR2 FQGTGA. The CDR3 totals 15 residues. V was cut by 8 bases and J by 3 bases, with 14 bases left in between. CDR3 amino acids: CASAASVYGANVLTF. The CDR3 DNA reads as TGTGCCAGCGCCGCAAGCGTCTATGGGGCCAACGTCCTGACTTTC.

This chain uses TRBV30 with TRBJ1-2; possible D gene TRBD1, 6 bases. This CDR3 is built from 18 residues. Trimming stripped 0 bases from V and 1 base from J, with 21 bases between. The germline gives CDR1 GTSNPN, CDR2 SVGIG (reference sequence). CDR3 region: CAWSVQGSLPFFNYGYTF. CDR3 in DNA: TGTGCCTGGAGTGTTCAGGGGTCCCTTCCCTTTTTTAACTATGGCTACACCTTC.

The chain employs TRBV27 and TRBJ1-5; maybe TRBD1 (6 bases). Germline CDR1 and CDR2: MNHEY and SMNVEV (reference sequence). Trimming removed 4 bases from V and 0 bases from J, with 10 bases in between. This CDR3 spans 15 amino acids. The DNA for the CDR3 is TGTGCCAGCAGTTCCCGACAGGATAGCAATCAGCCCCAGCATTTT. It codes for CASSSRQDSNQPQHF.

J is TRBJ1-1 and V is TRBV7-9, with D perhaps matching TRBD1 (6 bases). Trimming removed 1 base from V and 4 bases from J, with 7 bases in between. Germline V gene lookup returns CDR1 SEHNR and CDR2 FQNEAQ (reference sequence). This CDR3 spans 13 amino acids. This CDR3 reads CASSLGGGTEAFF. CDR3 sequence (DNA): TGTGCCAGCAGCTTAGGAGGGGGCACTGAAGCTTTCTTT.

The chain joins TRBV6-5 to TRBJ1-2; 7 nucleotides align to TRBD1. This CDR3 contains 13 residues. The V segment lost 3 bases and the J segment 3 bases; nucleotides outside the gene matches: 1. Germline-derived CDR1 and CDR2 are MNHEY and SVGAGI. CDR3 nucleotide sequence: TGTGCCAGCAGTTATCAGGGGGACTATGGCTACACCTTC. This gives the protein CASSYQGDYGYTF.

The chain employs TRBV14 and TRBJ1-3, with D maybe TRBD1 (6 bases). This CDR3 is built from 15 residues. Germline loops: CDR1 SGHDN, CDR2 FVKESK. V lost 4 bases to trimming and J lost 0 bases, with 10 bases between them. The CDR3 sequence is CASSPDSSSGNTIYF. The CDR3 nucleotides read TGTGCCAGCAGCCCGGACAGTAGCTCTGGAAACACCATATATTTT.

V is TRBV4-1 and J is TRBJ2-7; 9 nucleotides agree with TRBD1. V shed 1 base and J 2 bases; nucleotides not matched to a gene: 3. The CDR3 covers 15 residues. Germline CDR1 MGHRA, CDR2 YSYEKL. Here the CDR3 DNA reads TGCGCCAGCAGCCAAGTTGGGACAGGGACCTACGAGCAGTACTTC. Its protein product is CASSQVGTGTYEQYF.

The V and J genes are TRBV6-1 and TRBJ2-1; 7 positions agree with TRBD1. This CDR3 spans 14 amino acids. The V segment lost 5 bases and the J segment 5 bases; nucleotides outside the gene matches: 6. Germline values: CDR1 MNHNS, CDR2 SASEGT. The CDR3: CASSPGTVDNEQFF. CDR3 DNA: TGTGCCAGCAGTCCGGGGACAGTAGACAATGAGCAGTTCTTC.

V is TRBV9 and J is TRBJ2-5, with D perhaps matching TRBD1 or TRBD2 (5 bases each). CDR1 and CDR2 (germline): SGDLS, YYNGEE. Trimming took 0 bases from V and 1 from J, leaving 7 bases between them. CDR3 length: 14 residues. The CDR3, as DNA: TGTGCCAGCAGCGTAGAGGGGAGCCAAGAGACCCAGTACTTC. Translated, it gives CASSVEGSQETQYF.

This sequence joins TRBV29-1 and TRBJ1-2, with no clear D. The V gene lost 3 bases and the J gene lost 0 bases, with 17 bases spanning the gap. The CDR3 covers 16 residues. The germline gives CDR1 SQVTM, CDR2 ANQGSEA. CDR3 in amino acids: CSVDIRRRHTNYGYTF. The CDR3 DNA reads as TGCAGCGTTGATATAAGGCGGAGACACACTAACTATGGCTACACCTTC.